This entry lists 5 T cell receptor beta chains sequenced from one sample in a study of cytomegalovirus exposure and HLA in healthy donors. The study ran its PCR with 60 Vbeta and 13 Jbeta primers. The protocol was immunoSEQ multiplex PCR, while the TCRdb copy is restricted to in-frame clones and leaves out a portion. The table has over 100,000 clones, about 80% seen once; the top ten hold about 3%. Sequencing used PBMCs. These receptors originate from a woman aged 18-29 years in good health and CMV-seropositive.

The V call is TRBV5-6, the J call TRBJ2-2; D gene unclear. V dropped 3 bases and J dropped 3 bases, with 3 bases sitting between them. CDR3 size: 12 residues. Looked up from germline, CDR1 is SGHDT and CDR2 is YYEEEE. DNA for the CDR3: TGTGCCAGCAGCTCCGACACCGGGGAGCTGTTTTTT. Protein sequence: CASSSDTGELFF. Complete variable domain (other parts from reference TRBV5-6 and TRBJ2-2): DAGVTQSPTHLIKTRGQQVTLRCSPKSGHDTVSWYQQALGQGPQFIFQYYEEEERQRGNFPDRFSGHQFPNYSSELNVNALLLGDSALYLCASSSDTGELFFGEGSRLTVL.

The chain joins TRBV5-1 to TRBJ2-3; 7 nucleotides align to TRBD2. V shed 5 bases, J shed 0 bases, and the junction held 9 bases outside the gene matches. Germline CDR1 SGHRS, CDR2 YFSETQ. The CDR3 extends over 16 amino acids. The CDR3 loop is CASRHGTIPSTDTQYF. The CDR3 coding sequence is TGCGCCAGCAGACATGGGACTATTCCTAGCACAGATACGCAGTATTTT.

This chain joins TRBV9 and TRBJ1-1; tentatively, D is TRBD1 (5 bases). The CDR3 is 12 residues long. Germline V gene data show CDR1 as SGDLS and CDR2 as YYNGEE. V lost 4 bases, J lost 3 bases, and 7 bases lay in between. The CDR3 DNA follows: TGTGCCAGCAGCCCCAGGGACACTGAAGCTTTCTTT. It is translated as CASSPRDTEAFF.

In this sample, this clone turned up a few times. This rearrangement joins TRBV19 to TRBJ1-5, with TRBD1 identical over 8 bases. Trimming removed 6 bases from V and 3 bases from J; junction bases left unmatched: 7. This CDR3 is 15 amino acids long. The germline V gene encodes CDR1 LNHDA and CDR2 SQIVND (reference sequence). CDR3 nucleotides: TGTGCCAGTAGACTCTGGGACAGGCCCAATCAGCCCCAGCATTTT. Its protein is CASRLWDRPNQPQHF.

In its sample, this clone was seen a few times. Relative to the germline gene, one junction end is altered; a read error may explain this. The V and J genes are TRBV7-9 and TRBJ2-3; TRBD2 is a possible D gene (6 bases). Germline V gives CDR1 SEHNR, CDR2 FQNEAQ (reference sequence). The CDR3 totals 12 residues. The CDR3 coding sequence is TGTGCCAGCAGCCTAGCGAGGGATACGCAGTATTTT. This gives the protein CASSLARDTQYF.